This is a list of T cell receptor beta chains from one sample in a study of T cells in Graves' hyperthyroidism and ophthalmopathy. TCRdb redid the calling of the multiplex PCR reads with MiXCR, one entry per CDR3 protein. The top ten clones hold 8.4% of a sample with 600,000 to 900,000 distinct CDR3 sequences, about a sixth of them seen once. Specimen: blood. The receptor set was obtained from a young man with Graves' hyperthyroidism. The CDR3 runs from the conserved cysteine through the conserved F or W. A D gene is named only where the DNA matches it firmly. Clone size appears in some rows only: once, few, many, or a class for an expanded clone.

v_call	clone_size	d_call	j_call	cdr3_nt	cdr3_aa
TRBV12-3/TRBV12-4	many	NA	TRBJ1-5	TGTGCCAGCAGTTTGCCCCCCAATCAGCCCCAGCATTTT	CASSLPPNQPQHF
TRBV18	NA	TRBD2	TRBJ2-2	TGTGCCAGCTCTGGACTAGCGGTAACCGGGGAGCTGTTTTTT	CASSGLAVTGELFF
TRBV3-1	NA	NA	TRBJ1-2	TGTGCCAGCAGCAATCGGACATGGGAAGACTATGGCTACACCTTC	CASSNRTWEDYGYTF
TRBV11-1	NA	TRBD2	TRBJ2-1	TGTGCCAGCAGCTTAGTGGGGCTAGCGGGAGTTTCTGAGCAGTTCTTC	CASSLVGLAGVSEQFF
TRBV29-1	many	NA	TRBJ2-3	TGCAGCGTTGAGGCGGCGGCCACAGATACGCAGTATTTT	CSVEAAATDTQYF
TRBV25-1	NA	NA	TRBJ2-3	TGTGCCAGCAGTGAATATGGGGACACAGATACGCAGTATTTT	CASSEYGDTDTQYF
TRBV6-5	few	NA	TRBJ2-2	TGTGCCAGCAGTTACCAGCGGGTGGGCACCGGGGAGCTGTTTTTT	CASSYQRVGTGELFF
TRBV2	NA	NA	TRBJ2-7	TGTGCCAGCAGTTACAGACAGAACTACGAGCAGTACTTC	CASSYRQNYEQYF
TRBV3-1	many	NA	TRBJ2-7	TGTGCCAGCAGCCAACAACAGGTGGGGGTCCACGAGCAGTACTTC	CASSQQQVGVHEQYF
TRBV7-8	NA	NA	TRBJ2-4	TGTGCCAGCAGTGGAGGGACCCACCAAAACATTCAGTACTTC	CASSGGTHQNIQYF
TRBV5-1	NA	NA	TRBJ1-5	TGCGCCAGCAGCTTGGATGGAGATAGCAATCAGCCCCAGCATTTT	CASSLDGDSNQPQHF
TRBV2	many	NA	TRBJ2-5	TGTGCCAGCAGTGAGGGTGGCCAGGGCCCACAAGAGACCCAGTACTTC	CASSEGGQGPQETQYF
TRBV6-1	few	NA	TRBJ2-7	TGTGCCAGCAGCCCGCTTGGGACATCCTACGAGCAGTACTTC	CASSPLGTSYEQYF
TRBV7-2	many	TRBD1	TRBJ2-3	TGTGCCAGCAGAACGCCGGGACAGGGAGTAGATACGCAGTATTTT	CASRTPGQGVDTQYF
TRBV19	once	TRBD2	TRBJ2-2	TGTGCCAGTAGTATGGTTAGCGGGAGTTGGGACACCGGGGAGCTGTTTTTT	CASSMVSGSWDTGELFF
TRBV29-1	few	TRBD2	TRBJ2-3	TGCAGCGTCAGCGGGAGGGCCATCGCAGATACGCAGTATTTT	CSVSGRAIADTQYF
TRBV9	few	TRBD2	TRBJ2-1	TGTGCCAGCAGCCTAACTAGCGTGAGCTCCTACAATGAGCAGTTCTTC	CASSLTSVSSYNEQFF
TRBV29-1	few	NA	TRBJ2-1	TGCAGCGTTGACAGGGGGGGGAATGAGCAGTTCTTC	CSVDRGGNEQFF
TRBV20-1	NA	TRBD1	TRBJ1-5	TGCAGTGCTAGACCAGGGGGCAACAATCAGCCCCAGCATTTT	CSARPGGNNQPQHF
TRBV24-1	NA	TRBD2	TRBJ2-2	TGTGCCACCAGTGATGCGCTAGCGGCTCTGAACACCGGGGAGCTGTTTTTT	CATSDALAALNTGELFF
TRBV5-1	many	TRBD1	TRBJ2-3	TGCGCCAGCAGCCCCGGGACAGGTCGTACAGATACGCAGTATTTT	CASSPGTGRTDTQYF
TRBV6-2/TRBV6-3	few	TRBD2	TRBJ2-1	TGTGCCAGCAGTTTTCTCCGGGGGGGCAAGGAGGGATTTGAGCAGTTCTTC	CASSFLRGGKEGFEQFF
TRBV7-9	few	NA	TRBJ2-7	TGTGCCGGGGGTTCGGACGAGCAGTACTTC	CAGGSDEQYF
TRBV18	NA	NA	TRBJ1-4	TGTGCCAGCTCACCGGCCCTAAATGAAAAACTGTTTTTT	CASSPALNEKLFF
TRBV2	many	NA	TRBJ2-1	TGTGCCAGCAGTCATCCAGGGGCGAGAGACAATGAGCAGTTCTTC	CASSHPGARDNEQFF
TRBV28	few	NA	TRBJ1-5	TGTGCCAGCAGTCCGTCATGGGACCCCAATCAGCCCCAGCATTTT	CASSPSWDPNQPQHF
TRBV9	NA	TRBD2	TRBJ2-5	TGTGCCAGCAGCGTAGGACTAGCGGAACAAGAGACCCAGTACTTC	CASSVGLAEQETQYF
TRBV5-1	few	TRBD1	TRBJ1-2	TGCGCCAGCAGCTGGCGCCGGACAGGTCAAGGAAACTATGGCTACACCTTC	CASSWRRTGQGNYGYTF
TRBV25-1	few	TRBD1	TRBJ2-7	TGTGCCAGCAGTGAATCCGCAGGGGGCAGGGAGCAGTACTTC	CASSESAGGREQYF
TRBV12-3/TRBV12-4	NA	TRBD1	TRBJ1-5	TGTGCCAGCAGTTTCGGCAGGGGGAAAAGGGCCCAGCATTTT	CASSFGRGKRAQHF
TRBV27	few	TRBD2	TRBJ2-1	TGTGCCAGCAGTTCCCTAGCGGGAGTGGTCAATGAGCAGTTCTTC	CASSSLAGVVNEQFF
TRBV18	few	TRBD1	TRBJ2-6	TGTGCCAGCTCACCTTTTCCCGGGACAGGGACCGGGGCCAACGTCCTGACTTTC	CASSPFPGTGTGANVLTF
TRBV7-8	few	TRBD1	TRBJ2-5	TGTGCCAGCAGCTTTCCAATGACAGGGAATCAAGAGACCCAGTACTTC	CASSFPMTGNQETQYF
TRBV18	many	NA	TRBJ1-2	TGTGCCAGCTCACCACCTGGCGCCGATGGCTACACCTTC	CASSPPGADGYTF
TRBV28	many	NA	TRBJ1-4	TGTGCCAGCACCAGACTCCAGGGAGGGAAACTGTTTTTT	CASTRLQGGKLFF
TRBV3-1	few	NA	TRBJ2-2	TGTGCCAGCAGCCCTCGTTGGCGGGGGAACACCGGGGAGCTGTTTTTT	CASSPRWRGNTGELFF
TRBV24-1	NA	NA	TRBJ1-6	TGTGCCACCAGTGACGGGACATCGAATAATTCACCCCTCCACTTT	CATSDGTSNNSPLHF
TRBV20-1	many	TRBD2	TRBJ2-7	TGCAGTGCTAACCCTCGGACTAGCGGGCTCTCCTACGAGCAGTACTTC	CSANPRTSGLSYEQYF
TRBV27	NA	TRBD1	TRBJ1-2	TGTGCCAGCAGTCCACACAGGGGGCGGGATGGCTACACCTTC	CASSPHRGRDGYTF
TRBV11-3	NA	TRBD2	TRBJ2-7	TGTGCCTGCAGCTTAGATCCCCGACTAGCATGGTACGAGCAGTACTTC	CACSLDPRLAWYEQYF
TRBV11-2	many	TRBD1	TRBJ2-7	TGTGCCAGCAGCTACCAGGGGGCGGTGCGCGAGCAGTACTTC	CASSYQGAVREQYF
TRBV2	many	TRBD2	TRBJ2-3	TGTGCCAGCACAACTAGCGAGGGCTTGGACACAGATACGCAGTATTTT	CASTTSEGLDTDTQYF
TRBV28	NA	NA	TRBJ1-2	TGTGCCAGCAGTTTCTCGGGTTGGGGTAGGAACTATGGCTACACCTTC	CASSFSGWGRNYGYTF
TRBV10-3	many	NA	TRBJ2-3	TGTGCCATCAGTGATATACTAGAGACAGATACGCAGTATTTT	CAISDILETDTQYF
TRBV7-9	NA	NA	TRBJ1-2	TGTGCCAGCAGCCGGGATCAGGGAAATGGCTACACCTTC	CASSRDQGNGYTF
TRBV5-1	NA	NA	TRBJ2-5	TGCGCCAGCAGCCGAATAAGGGGCCGGGGAGAGGAGACCCAGTACTTC	CASSRIRGRGEETQYF
TRBV11-1	many	NA	TRBJ2-3	TGTGCCAGCAGCTTAGGGACAAGAAATACGCAGTATTTT	CASSLGTRNTQYF
TRBV2	many	NA	TRBJ1-1	TGTGCCAGCAGGCGACACTTCATGAACACTGAAGCTTTCTTT	CASRRHFMNTEAFF
TRBV7-2	many	NA	TRBJ1-2	TGTGCCAGCAGCCCTAACTATGGGGCTAACTATGGCTACACCTTC	CASSPNYGANYGYTF
TRBV27	many	TRBD1	TRBJ2-7	TGTGCCAGCAGGCGGGGGACAGGGGTTGTTTACGAGCAGTACTTC	CASRRGTGVVYEQYF
TRBV30	many	NA	TRBJ2-2	TGTGCCTGGAGTGGGCCCCGCGGGGAGCTGTTTTTT	CAWSGPRGELFF
TRBV5-1	many	NA	TRBJ2-7	TGCGCCAGCAGCTTGGTGGGGACGTTTGACAGCTCCTACGAGCAGTACTTC	CASSLVGTFDSSYEQYF
TRBV29-1	NA	NA	TRBJ2-1	TGCAGCGTTGACGGAGTTCCGCCCTACAATGAGCAGTTCTTC	CSVDGVPPYNEQFF
TRBV28	few	TRBD2	TRBJ2-2	TGTGCCAGCAGTTTGTTTAGGACTAGCGGGAGTAATGACGGGGAGCTGTTTTTT	CASSLFRTSGSNDGELFF
TRBV12-3/TRBV12-4	many	NA	TRBJ2-3	TGTGCCAGCAGTGAAGATGATACGCAGTATTTT	CASSEDDTQYF
TRBV6-2/TRBV6-3	NA	NA	TRBJ2-7	TGTGCCAGCGGCCTTGAGCTAGGCGTGGAGCAGTACTTC	CASGLELGVEQYF
TRBV12-3/TRBV12-4	many	TRBD1	TRBJ1-2	TGTGCCAGCAGTTCCGGACAGGGTCGGTATGGCTACACCTTC	CASSSGQGRYGYTF
TRBV2	few	NA	TRBJ1-1	TGTGCCAGCACCAACGGATTAACTATGAACACTGAAGCTTTCTTT	CASTNGLTMNTEAFF
TRBV7-9	many	NA	TRBJ1-4	TGTGCCAGCAGCCCAACAGGCCGGACTAATGAAAAACTGTTTTTT	CASSPTGRTNEKLFF